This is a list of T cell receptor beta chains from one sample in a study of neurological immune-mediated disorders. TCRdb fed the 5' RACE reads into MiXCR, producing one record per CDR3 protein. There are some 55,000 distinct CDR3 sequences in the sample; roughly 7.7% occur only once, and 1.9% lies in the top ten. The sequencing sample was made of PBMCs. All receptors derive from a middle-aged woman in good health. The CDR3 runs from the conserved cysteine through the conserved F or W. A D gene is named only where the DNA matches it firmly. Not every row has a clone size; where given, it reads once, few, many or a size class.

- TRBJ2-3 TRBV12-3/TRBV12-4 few TGTGCCAGCAGATACCGACTAACAGATACGCAGTATTTT CASRYRLTDTQYF
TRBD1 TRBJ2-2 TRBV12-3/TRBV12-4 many TGTGCCAGCCGACCTATAGGACAGGGGGCAGTCGGGGAGCTGTTTTTT CASRPIGQGAVGELFF
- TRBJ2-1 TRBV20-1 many TGCAGTGCTACGGGGTACAATGAGCAGTTCTTC CSATGYNEQFF
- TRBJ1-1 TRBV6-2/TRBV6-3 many TGTGCCAGCAGCGAGAACACTGAAGCTTTCTTT CASSENTEAFF
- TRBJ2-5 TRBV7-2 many TGTGCCAGCAGCTTAGTCGGGCAGGTCCAAGAGACCCAGTACTTC CASSLVGQVQETQYF
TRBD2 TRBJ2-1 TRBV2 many TGTGCCAGCAGTTCGAATAGCGGGAGACTGGGTGAGCAGTTCTTC CASSSNSGRLGEQFF
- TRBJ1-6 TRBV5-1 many TGCGCCAGCAGCTTGGACAGACGGTGGGATTCACCCCTCCACTTT CASSLDRRWDSPLHF
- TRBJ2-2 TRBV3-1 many TGTGCCAGCAGCTTTCGGGGGCGCGGAACCGGGGAGCTGTTTTTT CASSFRGRGTGELFF
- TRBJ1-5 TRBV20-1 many TGCAGTGCTAGGGCCCTTAGCAATCAGCCCCAGCATTTT CSARALSNQPQHF
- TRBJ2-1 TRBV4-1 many TGCGCCAGCAGCCAGGCGGACATGGGTTTTTCCTACAATGAGCAGTTCTTC CASSQADMGFSYNEQFF
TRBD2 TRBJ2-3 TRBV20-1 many TGCAGTGTCACTTCCGTAGCGGGGGGCGCCACAGATACGCAGTATTTT CSVTSVAGGATDTQYF
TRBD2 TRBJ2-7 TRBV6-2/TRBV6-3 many TGTGCCAGCAGTTACCGGGGACTAGCGGTCCTCTACGAGCAGTACTTC CASSYRGLAVLYEQYF
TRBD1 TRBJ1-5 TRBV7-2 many TGTGCCAGCAGGCGCGACACAGGGGTGGAGGGAAATCAGCCCCAGCATTTT CASRRDTGVEGNQPQHF
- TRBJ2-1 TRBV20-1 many TGCAGTGCTAGGGGACCCTCCTACAATGAGCAGTTCTTC CSARGPSYNEQFF
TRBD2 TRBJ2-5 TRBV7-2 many TGTGCCAGCAGCAGACTAGCGGAACTACGGGAGACCCAGTACTTC CASSRLAELRETQYF
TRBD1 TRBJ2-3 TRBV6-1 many TGTGCCAGCAGCCAACAGGGGGGTTGGACAGATACGCAGTATTTT CASSQQGGWTDTQYF
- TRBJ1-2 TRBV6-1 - TGTGCCAGCAGTGAAGCTGGGGAGGTGGGGGCTAACTATGGCTACACCTTC CASSEAGEVGANYGYTF
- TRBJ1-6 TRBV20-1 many TGCAGTGCTAGAGGGGCAGTCATCTATAATTCACCCCTCCACTTT CSARGAVIYNSPLHF
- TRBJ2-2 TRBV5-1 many TGCGCCAGCAGCCTAGACCCCTCCGGGGAGCTGTTTTTT CASSLDPSGELFF
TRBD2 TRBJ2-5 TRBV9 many TGTGCCAGCACTCCGAGGGAGGGCCCAAAAGAGACCCAGTACTTC CASTPREGPKETQYF
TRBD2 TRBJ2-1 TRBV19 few TGTGCCAGTGGGACTAGCGGGAGTAATGAGCAGTTCTTC CASGTSGSNEQFF
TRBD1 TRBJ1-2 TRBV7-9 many TGTGCCAGCAGCAGAGGGGACAGGGTAGGCTACACCTTC CASSRGDRVGYTF
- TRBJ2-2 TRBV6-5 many TGTGCCAGCAGGATGGGCCTAGGCACCGGGGAGCTGTTTTTT CASRMGLGTGELFF
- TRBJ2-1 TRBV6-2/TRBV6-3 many TGTGCCAGCAGGTTGTGGGCTGGTACCTACAATGAGCAGTTCTTC CASRLWAGTYNEQFF
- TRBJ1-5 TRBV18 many TGTGCCAGCTCACCGGGATCCGGGAGGGTCAATCAGCCCCAGCATTTT CASSPGSGRVNQPQHF
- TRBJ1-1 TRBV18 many TGTGCCAGCTCCCCGAGGGGGGAACACACTGAAGCTTTCTTT CASSPRGEHTEAFF
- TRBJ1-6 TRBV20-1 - TGCAGTGCTAGAGAGAATAAGGACAGAATTAGAAATTCACCCCTCCACTTT CSARENKDRIRNSPLHF
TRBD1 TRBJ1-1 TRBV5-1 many TGCGCCAGCAGACCAACCGGGACAGGGGCTGGTAACACTGAAGCTTTCTTT CASRPTGTGAGNTEAFF
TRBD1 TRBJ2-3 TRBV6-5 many TGTGCCAGCAGCACCGGGACAGGGGTCACAGATACGCAGTATTTT CASSTGTGVTDTQYF
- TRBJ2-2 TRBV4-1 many TGCGCCAGCAGTGGGCCCCAGGGGGGGGCCGGGGAGCTGTTTTTT CASSGPQGGAGELFF
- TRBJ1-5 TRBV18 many TGTGCCAGCTCCCGGACAGATAATCAGCCCCAGCATTTT CASSRTDNQPQHF
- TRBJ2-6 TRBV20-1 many TGCAGTGCTAATCAGGGAGCTGGGGCCAACGTCCTGACTTTC CSANQGAGANVLTF
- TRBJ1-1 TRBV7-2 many TGTGCCAGCAGCCCTCTCCTCACGGTGGAAGCTTTCTTT CASSPLLTVEAFF
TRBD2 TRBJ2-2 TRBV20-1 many TGCAGTGCTAGAGATCGGGGACTAGCGGGGAACACCGGGGAGCTGTTTTTT CSARDRGLAGNTGELFF
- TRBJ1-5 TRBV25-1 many TGTGCCAGCAGAGACGGAGATCAGCCCCAGCATTTT CASRDGDQPQHF
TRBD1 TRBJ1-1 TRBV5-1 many TGCGCCAGCAGAGGTGTCAGGGGGCGAGATGAAGCTTTCTTT CASRGVRGRDEAFF
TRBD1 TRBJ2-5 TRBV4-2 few TGTGCCAGCAGCCAGTGGGACAGGGACATTAGGGAGACCCAGTACTTC CASSQWDRDIRETQYF
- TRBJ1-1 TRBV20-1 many TGCAGTGCTAGGCACATAGCGGAGGGGCACACTGAAGCTTTCTTT CSARHIAEGHTEAFF
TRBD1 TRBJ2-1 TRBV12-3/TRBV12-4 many TGTGCCAGCAGCCCCTTGACAGGGGAGAGGAATGAGCAGTTCTTC CASSPLTGERNEQFF
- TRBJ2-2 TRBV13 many TGTGCCAGCAGCGGTGCACTAGCTGCCGGGGAGCTGTTTTTT CASSGALAAGELFF
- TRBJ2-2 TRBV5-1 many TGCGCCAGCGGTCCCCAGGGGGAGGCCGGGGAGCTGTTTTTT CASGPQGEAGELFF
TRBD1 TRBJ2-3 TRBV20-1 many TGCAGTGCCTTCCAGGGACAGACGCAGTATTTT CSAFQGQTQYF
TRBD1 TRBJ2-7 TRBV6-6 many TGTGCCAGTGGGACAGGGGGAGACGAGCAGTACTTC CASGTGGDEQYF
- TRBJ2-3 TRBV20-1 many TGCAGTGCTAGAGATAGTGGGGGGAGTACAGATACGCAGTATTTT CSARDSGGSTDTQYF
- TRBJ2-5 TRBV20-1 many TGCAGTCCTCTTGTTTGGACATTCCCGCGGGAGACCCAGTACTTC CSPLVWTFPRETQYF
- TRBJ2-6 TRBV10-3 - TGTGTCATCAGCACCGGGACAACAGGGGCCAACGTCCTGACTTTC CVISTGTTGANVLTF
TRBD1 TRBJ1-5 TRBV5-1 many TGCGCCAGCAGCCCCGACAGGGGCAATCAGCCCCAGCATTTT CASSPDRGNQPQHF
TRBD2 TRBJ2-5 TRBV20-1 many TGCAGTGCTAGAGTTGGGCGGGGGGGTTTCCAAGAGACCCAGTACTTC CSARVGRGGFQETQYF
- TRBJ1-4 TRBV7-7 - TGTGCCAGCAGCCGGGGCAGGGAGGGAAAACTGTTTTTT CASSRGREGKLFF
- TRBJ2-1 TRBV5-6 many TGTGCCAGCAGCTGGCCCAGCTCCTACAATGAGCAGTTCTTC CASSWPSSYNEQFF
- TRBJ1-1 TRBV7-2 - TGTGCCAGCAGCTTGACGAGGAACACTGAAGCTTTCTTT CASSLTRNTEAFF
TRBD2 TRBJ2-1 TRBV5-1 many TGCGCCAGCAGCTTGGGCCTTGGGACTAGCGGGGTCCGTGAGCAGTTCTTC CASSLGLGTSGVREQFF
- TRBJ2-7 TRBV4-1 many TGCGCCAGCAGCCACGAAAACCGGGGGTCCTACGAGCAGTACTTC CASSHENRGSYEQYF
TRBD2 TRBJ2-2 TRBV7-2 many TGTGCCAGCAGCTTCGAGACCGGGAGGAATACCGGGGAGCTGTTTTTT CASSFETGRNTGELFF
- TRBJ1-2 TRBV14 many TGTGCCAGCAGCCATAGACTGATTGCAGGCTATGGCTACACCTTC CASSHRLIAGYGYTF
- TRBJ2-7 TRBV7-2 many TGTGCCAGCAGCCCCCTGGGCGAGCAGTACTTC CASSPLGEQYF
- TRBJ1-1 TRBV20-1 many TGCAGTGCTAGGCTCGACCACGAAGCTTTCTTT CSARLDHEAFF
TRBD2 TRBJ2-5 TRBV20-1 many TGCAGCGTGACTAGCGGGAACCAAGAGACCCAGTACTTC CSVTSGNQETQYF
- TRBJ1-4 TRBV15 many TGTGCCACCTCGCGGGGTTTGAGGGAAAAACTGTTTTTT CATSRGLREKLFF